Given below is one T cell receptor (beta chain) in context. This clonotype was seen a handful of times. The clone's antigen remains unknown. No base qualities exist here, and no much larger clone lies one base off it. Taken from the germline V gene, the CDR1 and CDR2 loops are SNHLY and FYNNEI. The CDR3 measures 14 amino acids from cysteine to phenylalanine. The sequence is cut down to CDR3 DNA, 42 bases in frame from base 1. Deletion took 6 bases off V and 1 base off J, with a span of 12 bases between the germline ends. This specimen belongs to a study of T-cell reconstitution after alpha-beta-depleted transplantation in children (dated by TCRdb to the mid-2010s). General notes on the study: T-cell immune reconstitution after TCRalphabeta/CD19-depleted allogeneic hematopoietic cell transplantation in children was quantitatively tracked in the study by means of TCR repertoire profiling. Points the paper makes about the study in general: Hyperexpanded clone frequencies declined over subsequent months; after one year, T-cell counts and TCRbeta diversity were mostly attributed to newly produced T cells. The apparently early alphabetaT-cell count recovery about two months after transplant was reportedly dependent on only several hundred rapidly expanded clones derived from non-depleted graft cells. In some patients, high TCRbeta diversity at day 60 was attributed to recipient T cells and intrathymic progenitors that had survived conditioning.

The library was built by means of PCR. Sequencing instrument: Illumina HiSeq 2500. To normalize quantification of the TCRbeta repertoire, the TCR libraries were built with molecular barcoding that relied on unique molecular identifiers. Clones were called with MiXCR by TCRdb after fastp trimmed the public reads at Q25, and only in-frame beta chains were retained. Duplicate CDR3 protein sequences are folded into a single record with the most common DNA and genes. The sample includes 400,000 to 550,000 distinct CDR3 sequences, with roughly a tenth observed a single time. The ten largest clones add up to roughly 2% of the sample. Sample treatment or condition, as interpreted from the label and publication: allogeneic hematopoietic cell transplantation with graft depleted of TCRalphabeta T cells and CD19 B cells. Transplant recipients were children who received TCRalphabeta/CD19-depleted allogeneic hematopoietic cell grafts.

This receptor chain uses TRBV2 and TRBJ1-1; D gene: possibly TRBD1, on 5 matching bases. Sequencing was performed on PBMCs, taken before TCRalphabeta/CD19-depleted stem cell transplant. The sequence was obtained from a child aged 2 to 10 with inherited bone marrow failure, due to receive a stem cell transplant. The DNA sequence reads TGTGCCAGCAGCGAGGGACGGACGAACACTGAAGCTTTCTTT. Translated, this gives CASSEGRTNTEAFF.